This is a list of T cell receptor beta chains from one sample in a study of blood T cell repertoires in COVID-19. Sequencing used immunoSEQ multiplex PCR; TCRdb keeps in-frame clones, though not all of them. This table holds about 42,000 clones, about 90% found once. What was sequenced was peripheral blood. The receptors derive from a man between 50 and 59 years old with active COVID-19. Each CDR3 is given with its conserved first and last residue. A D gene is named only where the DNA matches it firmly. Rows may omit the clone size; those that give it use once, few, many or a size class.

v_gene: TRBV30
j_gene: TRBJ1-5
d_gene: .
abundance: once
CDR3nt: TGTGCCTGGGGCAGGGGTAGCAATCAGCCCCAGCATTTT
CDR3aa: CAWGRGSNQPQHF

v_gene: TRBV2
j_gene: TRBJ2-5
d_gene: TRBD1
abundance: .
CDR3nt: TGTGCCAGCAGTCCCACAGGGGGCGAGGAGACCCAGTACTTC
CDR3aa: CASSPTGGEETQYF

v_gene: TRBV5-6
j_gene: TRBJ1-5
d_gene: TRBD1
abundance: .
CDR3nt: TGTGCCAGCAGTACAGGGGGCTTGGATCAGCCCCAGCATTTT
CDR3aa: CASSTGGLDQPQHF

v_gene: TRBV7-5
j_gene: TRBJ2-3
d_gene: .
abundance: .
CDR3nt: TGTGCCAGAAGCTTAGGTTTCCTAGCGGGAGACACAGATACGCAGTATTTT
CDR3aa: CARSLGFLAGDTDTQYF

v_gene: TRBV6-1
j_gene: TRBJ2-1
d_gene: .
abundance: .
CDR3nt: TGTGCCAGCAGTGACCCTTCTCGCGGGGTTGCCTACAATGAGCAGTTCTTC
CDR3aa: CASSDPSRGVAYNEQFF

v_gene: TRBV3-1/TRBV3-2
j_gene: TRBJ2-7
d_gene: .
abundance: once
CDR3nt: TGTGCCAGCAGCCTTAAGAGTGGTACCGAGCAGTACTTC
CDR3aa: CASSLKSGTEQYF

v_gene: TRBV5-6
j_gene: TRBJ1-1
d_gene: TRBD1
abundance: .
CDR3nt: TGTGCCAGCAGCTTGGTGGGACAGGGGTTAGCTGAAGCTTTCTTT
CDR3aa: CASSLVGQGLAEAFF

v_gene: TRBV11-2
j_gene: TRBJ2-1
d_gene: TRBD2
abundance: .
CDR3nt: TGTGCCAGCAGCTTAAGGGCTAGCGGGAGTTCCGACTCCTACAATGAGCAGTTCTTC
CDR3aa: CASSLRASGSSDSYNEQFF

v_gene: TRBV7-6
j_gene: TRBJ1-1
d_gene: .
abundance: .
CDR3nt: TGTGCCAGCAGCTTAGAAGGGGCAGGAGCCCTAGCTGAAGCTTTCTTT
CDR3aa: CASSLEGAGALAEAFF

v_gene: TRBV15
j_gene: TRBJ2-2
d_gene: .
abundance: .
CDR3nt: TGTGCCACCAGCAGAGATGGAGGCAGATACACCGGGGAGCTGTTTTTT
CDR3aa: CATSRDGGRYTGELFF

v_gene: TRBV6-1
j_gene: TRBJ2-4
d_gene: .
abundance: .
CDR3nt: TGTGCCAGCAGTGAGAACGGGGAATGGGACATTCAGTACTTC
CDR3aa: CASSENGEWDIQYF

v_gene: TRBV19
j_gene: TRBJ2-1
d_gene: .
abundance: .
CDR3nt: TGTGCCAGTAGTGTGGGGGACTTGAACAATGAGCAGTTCTTC
CDR3aa: CASSVGDLNNEQFF

v_gene: TRBV5-1
j_gene: TRBJ2-1
d_gene: .
abundance: .
CDR3nt: TGCGCCAGCAGCTTGATCCCAGACAATGAGCAGTTCTTC
CDR3aa: CASSLIPDNEQFF

v_gene: TRBV29-1
j_gene: TRBJ1-1
d_gene: .
abundance: once
CDR3nt: TGCACCCCCTCGAGGATGAACACTGAAGCTTTCTTT
CDR3aa: CTPSRMNTEAFF

v_gene: TRBV29-1
j_gene: TRBJ2-3
d_gene: TRBD2
abundance: .
CDR3nt: TGCAGCGGCGCCCAGACTAGCGGAGGAACTAGCACAGATACGCAGTATTTT
CDR3aa: CSGAQTSGGTSTDTQYF

v_gene: TRBV19
j_gene: TRBJ2-2
d_gene: .
abundance: .
CDR3nt: TGTGCCAGTAGTTTTCAGGGCACTTGGAACACCGGGGAGCTGTTTTTT
CDR3aa: CASSFQGTWNTGELFF

v_gene: TRBV2
j_gene: TRBJ1-2
d_gene: TRBD1
abundance: .
CDR3nt: TGTGCCAGCAGGCCCGGACAGGCTGCTAACTATGGCTACACCTTC
CDR3aa: CASRPGQAANYGYTF

v_gene: TRBV7-9
j_gene: TRBJ2-7
d_gene: TRBD2
abundance: .
CDR3nt: TGTGCCAGCAGTGAACTGCCTAGCGGGACCTACGAGCAGTACTTC
CDR3aa: CASSELPSGTYEQYF

v_gene: TRBV7-3
j_gene: TRBJ1-1
d_gene: .
abundance: .
CDR3nt: TGTGCCAGCAGCTTAATTTCCGGGGAAGGGAGTACGGCTTTCTTT
CDR3aa: CASSLISGEGSTAFF

v_gene: TRBV29-1
j_gene: TRBJ2-2
d_gene: TRBD2
abundance: .
CDR3nt: TGCAGCGTTGTTTCTGGCGGACTAGCGAGGAACACCGGGGAGCTGTTTTTT
CDR3aa: CSVVSGGLARNTGELFF

v_gene: TRBV27
j_gene: TRBJ1-2
d_gene: .
abundance: once
CDR3nt: TGTGCCAGCAGTTTATCGGTAGGAGGCTTTGGCTACACCTTC
CDR3aa: CASSLSVGGFGYTF

v_gene: TRBV27
j_gene: TRBJ1-1
d_gene: TRBD1
abundance: .
CDR3nt: TGTGCCAGCAGTAGAGACAGGGATCGCTTTGGAGTTGAAGCTTTCTTT
CDR3aa: CASSRDRDRFGVEAFF

v_gene: TRBV5-1
j_gene: TRBJ1-4
d_gene: TRBD1
abundance: .
CDR3nt: TGCGCCAGCAGCACCGGACAGGGAGGAGATGAAAAACTGTTTTTT
CDR3aa: CASSTGQGGDEKLFF

v_gene: TRBV18
j_gene: TRBJ1-2
d_gene: TRBD1
abundance: .
CDR3nt: TGTGCCAGCTCACCAACCGGGACAGCGACTAACTATGGCTACACCTTC
CDR3aa: CASSPTGTATNYGYTF

v_gene: TRBV27
j_gene: TRBJ1-5
d_gene: .
abundance: .
CDR3nt: TGTGCCAGCAGTGCCAAGGCGGGGGTACAGCCCCAGCATTTT
CDR3aa: CASSAKAGVQPQHF

v_gene: TRBV9
j_gene: TRBJ1-1
d_gene: .
abundance: .
CDR3nt: TGTGCCAGCAGCGTACTTACAGTTGAGGCTTTCTTT
CDR3aa: CASSVLTVEAFF

v_gene: TRBV2
j_gene: TRBJ1-5
d_gene: .
abundance: .
CDR3nt: TGTGCCAGCAGTGATGACAGCTATAGCAATCAGCCCCAGCATTTT
CDR3aa: CASSDDSYSNQPQHF

v_gene: TRBV11-2
j_gene: TRBJ2-1
d_gene: TRBD1
abundance: once
CDR3nt: TGTGCCAGCAGCTCCAACAGGGGAAGAAGCAATGAGCAGTTCTTC
CDR3aa: CASSSNRGRSNEQFF

v_gene: TRBV24-1
j_gene: TRBJ1-6
d_gene: .
abundance: once
CDR3nt: TGTGCCACCAGTGACGCGCCTGAAAATTCACCCCTCCACTTT
CDR3aa: CATSDAPENSPLHF